The T cell receptor (beta chain) under discussion was sequenced for a study of early T cells in non-severe SARS-CoV-2 infection. TCRdb processed the 5' RACE reads anew with MiXCR; each CDR3 protein has one entry. The table records approximately 39,000 distinct CDR3 sequences, 4.6% of them present only once. In this sample, this clonotype turned up many times. The TCR sequence derives from an adult who was a healthcare worker with PCR-confirmed SARS-CoV-2 infection or an uninfected control (not recorded which). Material for sequencing was whole blood.

The CDR3 here is CSARGQGANTGELFF. The CDR3 DNA follows: TGCAGTGCTAGAGGACAGGGGGCGAACACCGGGGAGCTGTTTTTT. This chain joins TRBV20-1 and TRBJ2-2; 9 bases are a match to TRBD1. The germline V gene encodes CDR1 DFQATT and CDR2 SNEGSKA (reference sequence). This CDR3 has 15 amino acids. J gave up 0 bases and V 1 base, and 0 bases lay outside the gene matches.